Each of the 17 T cell receptor beta chains below was sequenced from the same sample in a study of T-cell reconstitution after alpha-beta-depleted transplantation in children. Library preparation (for TCRbeta) was performed with unique molecular identifiers. TCRdb redid the calling of the PCR reads with MiXCR, one entry per CDR3 protein. The repertoire holds 450,000 to 550,000 distinct CDR3 sequences, with more than 9.5% as singletons. The sample consisted of PBMCs, mostly from graft donor cells, taken 180 days after TCRalphabeta/CD19-depleted stem cell transplant. These receptors were taken from a female patient between 2 and 15 years old who had a stem cell transplant for aplastic anemia, so the T cells may come from the graft donor.

This chain links TRBV20-1 with TRBJ2-1; TRBD2 matches at 15 bases. The germline V gene has CDR1 DFQATT and CDR2 SNEGSKA (reference sequence). The V segment lost 4 bases and the J segment 4 bases; nucleotides outside the gene matches: 5. This CDR3 comprises 16 residues. For the CDR3, the DNA is TGCAGTGCTACCCGGACTAGCGGGAGGGTATACAATGAGCAGTTCTTC. It is translated as CSATRTSGRVYNEQFF.

J is TRBJ2-1 and V is TRBV18, with 11 bases lining up with TRBD2. Germline V gene lookup returns CDR1 KGHSH and CDR2 LQKENI. V shed 3 bases, J shed 0 bases, and the junction held 7 bases outside the gene matches. The CDR3 totals 18 residues. In DNA form, the CDR3 reads TGTGCCAGCTCACCCGGGACTAGCGGAAAGAGCTCCTACAATGAGCAGTTCTTC. Residues: CASSPGTSGKSSYNEQFF.

This clonotype was detected ten times or more. The gene calls are TRBV27 and TRBJ2-2; TRBD1 matches at 7 bases. The CDR3 extends over 13 amino acids. With V trimmed by 8 bases and J by 4 bases, 4 bases remained unmatched. Germline V CDR1 and CDR2: MNHEY, SMNVEV (reference sequence). As DNA, the CDR3 is TGTGCCAGCGGGGACAGCATCACCGGGGAGCTGTTTTTT. This gives the protein CASGDSITGELFF.

This clonotype appeared a few times. The chain has TRBV14 and TRBJ2-3, with 13 bases aligning to TRBD2. CDR3 size: 16 residues. In germline, CDR1 is SGHDN, CDR2 FVKESK. V was clipped by 3 bases and J by 6 bases; unmatched bases: 6. The CDR3 nucleotides are TGTGCCAGCAGCCAGCGAGGACTAGCGGGAGCCGATACGCAGTATTTT. Translation: CASSQRGLAGADTQYF.

This clonotype appeared a few times. The rearrangement joins TRBV28 to TRBJ2-7; perhaps TRBD2 as D (5 bases). Trimming stripped 3 bases from V and 6 bases from J, with 9 bases between. CDR1 and CDR2 from the germline V gene are MDHEN and SYDVKM. The CDR3 runs to 12 residues. The CDR3 sequence is CASSFPGSEQYV. The CDR3 region has the DNA TGTGCCAGCAGTTTCCCGGGATCCGAGCAGTACGTC.

V usage is TRBV6-1 and J usage is TRBJ2-3; D tentatively fits TRBD1 or TRBD2 (5 bases each). The CDR3 has 14 residues. Trimming removed 10 bases at V and 11 bases at J, with 25 bases between. Per the germline V gene, CDR1 is MNHNS and CDR2 is SASEGT. The CDR3 loop is CATLRDASFQKQYF. The CDR3 DNA is TGTGCCACTCTTAGGGACGCAAGTTTTCAAAAGCAGTATTTT.

A few counts support this clonotype. The chain recombines TRBV28 with TRBJ2-6; D is ambiguous. The germline gives CDR1 MDHEN, CDR2 SYDVKM. Trimming took 5 bases from V and 0 from J, leaving 8 bases between them. This CDR3 comprises 15 residues. CDR3 region: CASSPTASGANVLTF. Here the CDR3 DNA reads TGTGCCAGCAGTCCAACGGCCTCTGGGGCCAACGTCCTGACTTTC.

This clonotype came up a few times. This chain links TRBV29-1 with TRBJ1-5; 8 bases align to TRBD1. Germline lookup yields CDR1 SQVTM and CDR2 ANQGSEA. V shed 5 bases, J shed 5 bases, and the junction held 8 bases outside the gene matches. The CDR3 loop spans 14 amino acids. The CDR3 coding sequence is TGCAGCGTTTCGACAGGGGTAGGTTATCAGCCCCAGCATTTT. Translating gives CSVSTGVGYQPQHF.

The chain couples TRBV7-2 to TRBJ2-1, with D possibly TRBD1 on 6 matching bases. Trimming removed 7 bases from V and 0 bases from J, with 13 bases in between. Germline V gene lookup returns CDR1 SGHTA and CDR2 FQGNSA. CDR3 length: 15 amino acids. CDR3 in DNA: TGTGCCAGCACCGCAACAGGGCTCTCCTACAATGAGCAGTTCTTC. Translation gives CASTATGLSYNEQFF. The full variable domain, with the rest looked up from reference TRBV7-2 and TRBJ2-1, is GAGVSQSPSNKVTEKGKDVELRCDPISGHTALYWYRQSLGQGLEFLIYFQGNSAPDKSGLPSDRFSAERTGGSVSTLTIQRTQQEDSAVYLCASTATGLSYNEQFFGPGTRLTVL.

The chain recombines TRBV7-2 with TRBJ2-1; D ambiguous. Looked up from germline, CDR1 is SGHTA and CDR2 is FQGNSA. The germline V and J ends were trimmed by 2 bases and 0 bases, with 8 bases remaining between them. The CDR3 contains 15 residues. This CDR3 reads CASSLSQSSYNEQFF. The CDR3 DNA is TGTGCCAGCAGCTTATCACAGAGCTCCTACAATGAGCAGTTCTTC. Full variable domain (outside the CDR3, taken from reference TRBV7-2 and TRBJ2-1): GAGVSQSPSNKVTEKGKDVELRCDPISGHTALYWYRQSLGQGLEFLIYFQGNSAPDKSGLPSDRFSAERTGGSVSTLTIQRTQQEDSAVYLCASSLSQSSYNEQFFGPGTRLTVL.

The sample holds a few counts of this clonotype. The rearrangement joins TRBV10-2 to TRBJ2-7; D is possibly TRBD1 or TRBD2 (5 bases each). This CDR3 region has 15 residues. Trimming left V 3 bases short and J 0 bases short, with 12 bases between. From germline, CDR1 is WSHSY and CDR2 SAAADI. In nucleotides, the CDR3 is TGCGCCAGCAGTGACCCGGGACGGAACTCCTACGAGCAGTACTTC. Translation gives CASSDPGRNSYEQYF.

Only a few counts were recorded for this clonotype. J is TRBJ2-1 and V is TRBV7-9; D is undetermined. The CDR3 contains 15 residues. V gave up 4 bases and J gave up 7 bases, with 17 bases separating them. CDR1 SEHNR and CDR2 FQNEAQ come from the germline V gene (reference sequence). CDR3 nucleotides: TGTGCCAGCAGCTCCCAGAGACCTCTTGGGAATGAGCAGTTCTTC. It codes for CASSSQRPLGNEQFF. Looking up the rest from reference TRBV7-9 and TRBJ2-1 gives the full variable domain: DTGVSQNPRHKITKRGQNVTFRCDPISEHNRLYWYRQTLGQGPEFLTYFQNEAQLEKSRLLSDRFSAERPKGSFSTLEIQRTEQGDSAMYLCASSSQRPLGNEQFFGPGTRLTVL.

The chain carries TRBV11-3 and TRBJ1-1, with TRBD1 matching over 7 bases. CDR1 SGHNT and CDR2 YENEEA come from the germline V gene. The CDR3 spans 15 residues. J was trimmed by 0 bases and V by 5 bases; bases with no gene match: 6. The CDR3 region has the DNA TGTGCCAGCAGCCCCCGGGACAGACTGAACACTGAAGCTTTCTTT. Protein sequence: CASSPRDRLNTEAFF.

This clonotype occurred many times. J is TRBJ1-2 and V is TRBV5-1; 10 bases are shared with TRBD1. From germline, CDR1 is SGHRS and CDR2 YFSETQ. Losses at the gene ends were 4 bases for V and 5 bases for J; bases not matched to a gene: 8. The CDR3 has 15 amino acids. The CDR3 coding sequence is TGCGCCAGCAGCCTACTCCGGACAGGGGGTTATGGCTACACCTTC. It yields the protein CASSLLRTGGYGYTF.

CDR3 region: CSAGASYEQYF. CDR3 coding DNA: TGCAGCGCCGGGGCTTCCTACGAGCAGTACTTC. V and J are TRBV29-1 and TRBJ2-7; D possibly matches TRBD1 or TRBD2 (5 bases each). Deletions cut 7 bases from V and 1 base from J, with 8 bases between. This CDR3 spans 11 amino acids. The germline CDR1 and CDR2 sequences are SQVTM and ANQGSEA.

The V and J genes are TRBV10-3 and TRBJ1-2; maybe TRBD1 (6 bases). Per germline, CDR1 ENHRY and CDR2 SYGVKD. The CDR3 consists of 14 residues. Trimming cost V 9 bases and J 0 bases, with 14 bases left between them. This CDR3 reads CAIQDRIANYGYTF. The DNA for the CDR3 is TGTGCCATTCAGGACAGAATAGCTAACTATGGCTACACCTTC.

This clonotype has only a few counts. The chain's CDR3 is CASSPYSGSASKNIQYF. The CDR3 coding sequence is TGTGCCAGCAGCCCATATAGCGGGAGCGCCAGCAAAAACATTCAGTACTTC. The V gene is TRBV7-6, the J gene TRBJ2-4, with 9 bases lining up with TRBD2. CDR1 and CDR2 from the germline V gene are SGHVS and FNYEAQ. Losses at the gene ends were 5 bases for V and 3 bases for J; bases not matched to a gene: 11. This CDR3 contains 17 residues.